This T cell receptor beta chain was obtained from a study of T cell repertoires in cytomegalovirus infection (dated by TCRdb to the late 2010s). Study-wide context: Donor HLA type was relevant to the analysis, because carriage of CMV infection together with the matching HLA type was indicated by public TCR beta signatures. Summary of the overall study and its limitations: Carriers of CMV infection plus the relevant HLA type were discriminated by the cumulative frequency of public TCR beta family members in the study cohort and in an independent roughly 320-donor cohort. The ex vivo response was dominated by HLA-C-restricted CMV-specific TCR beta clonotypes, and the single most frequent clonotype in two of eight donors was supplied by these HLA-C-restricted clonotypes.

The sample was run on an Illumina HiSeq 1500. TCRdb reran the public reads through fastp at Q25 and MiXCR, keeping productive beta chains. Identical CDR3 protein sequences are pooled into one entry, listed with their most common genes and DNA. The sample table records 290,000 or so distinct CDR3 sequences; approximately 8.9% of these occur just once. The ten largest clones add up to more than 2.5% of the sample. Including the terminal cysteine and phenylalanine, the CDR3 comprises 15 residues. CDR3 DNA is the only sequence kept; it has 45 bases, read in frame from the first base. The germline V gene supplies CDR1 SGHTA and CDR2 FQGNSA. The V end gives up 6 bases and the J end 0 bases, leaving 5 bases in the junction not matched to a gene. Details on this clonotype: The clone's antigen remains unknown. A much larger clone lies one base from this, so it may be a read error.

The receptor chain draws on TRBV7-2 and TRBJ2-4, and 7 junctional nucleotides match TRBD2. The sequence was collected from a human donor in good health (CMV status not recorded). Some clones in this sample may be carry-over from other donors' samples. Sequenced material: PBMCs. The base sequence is TGTGCCAGCAGTGGGGGGGAGCTAGCCAAAAACATTCAGTACTTC. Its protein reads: CASSGGELAKNIQYF.